The sample holds a few counts of the clone carrying this T cell receptor beta chain. The antigen is undetermined. The CDR3 contains 15 residues. V shed 4 bases and J shed 2 bases, with 14 bases lying between them. Germline CDR1 and CDR2: SGHDT and YYEEEE. This sample is drawn from a study of blood T cells in healthy people across ages. Isolation of PBMCs gave at least 6.5 million cells per sample. The use of a sample-barcoded 5' primer and a J-beta primer mix characterized a second PCR of roughly 6 to 11 cycles. TCRdb re-analysed the 5' RACE reads in MiXCR, keeping a single row per CDR3 protein. Of 600,000 to 850,000 distinct CDR3 sequences in the sample, about 25% were seen once. Regarding the study as a whole: Compared with aged donors, long-lived donors showed fewer expanded clones, suggesting selection.

Separately, the same data were catalogued under a study of T cells of mothers and their children. From that second work: A slight, non-significant increase in overlap was found for related mother-child pairs relative to unrelated pairs.

Sequencing was carried out using blood. The receptor's source is a boy aged 10-17 years in good health. The chain couples TRBV5-6 to TRBJ2-3; a possible D gene is TRBD1 (6 bases). This CDR3 reads CASSQGRGLTDTQYF. The CDR3 bases are TGTGCCAGCAGCCAGGGCAGGGGCCTCACAGATACGCAGTATTTT.